The 16 T cell receptor beta chains below all came from one sample that was sequenced in a study of patients and donors after allogeneic stem cell transplantation. TCRdb reprocessed the RT-PCR reads via MiXCR and lists one record per CDR3 protein. The sample lists around 200,000 distinct CDR3 sequences; 35% to 45% were seen once. Sequenced material: blood, either unsorted or a sorted T cell fraction (not recorded which). The origin of the receptors is a human donor who was either an allogeneic HSCT recipient or a stem cell or donor lymphocyte infusion donor (not recorded which). It is not recorded whose cells these are; they may come from a transplant donor.

The J gene is TRBJ1-3, the V gene TRBV7-2, with D perhaps TRBD1 (5 bases). CDR1 is SGHTA, CDR2 FQGNSA, per germline. The CDR3 contains 16 residues. Trimming shortened V by 2 bases and J by 3 bases, and 14 bases separated the two germline ends. The CDR3 loop is CASSLTAGGGGNTIYF. The CDR3 nucleotides are TGTGCCAGCAGCTTAACAGCGGGGGGTGGTGGAAACACCATATATTTT.

The chain combines TRBV12-3 or TRBV12-4 with TRBJ2-1; D gene uncertain. V was shortened by 2 bases and J by 0 bases, with 14 bases between the two germline ends. This CDR3 has 17 amino acids. The CDR3 bases are TGTGCCAGCAGTTTATCAGGTTTCATGAGCTCCTACAATGAGCAGTTCTTC. Its protein is CASSLSGFMSSYNEQFF.

The genes are TRBV4-1 and TRBJ1-5; 7 nucleotides align to TRBD1. After removal of 2 bases from V and 0 bases from J, the junction contained 7 bases not matched to a gene. Per germline, CDR1 MGHRA and CDR2 YSYEKL. The CDR3 is 17 residues long. In nucleotides, the CDR3 is TGCGCCAGCAGCCAAATGGACAGGAAACTTAGCAATCAGCCCCAGCATTTT. Encoded protein: CASSQMDRKLSNQPQHF.

The chain carries TRBV30 and TRBJ2-1, with 10 bases matching TRBD1. CDR1 GTSNPN and CDR2 SVGIG come from the germline V gene (reference sequence). This CDR3 is 14 amino acids long. J lost 8 bases, V lost 3 bases, and 7 bases had no gene match. CDR3 in DNA: TGTGCCTGGAGCACCGGGACAGGGGACGATGAGCAGTTCTTC. Translating gives CAWSTGTGDDEQFF.

This clonotype has just a few counts. The chain is built from TRBV4-1 and TRBJ1-4; no clear D gene. CDR3 size: 15 residues. The ends were cut back, 1 base at V and 1 base at J, with 7 bases in the middle. The V gene's germline CDR1 is MGHRA and CDR2 YSYEKL. The CDR3 coding sequence is TGCGCCAGCAGCCAAGTAGTTGAAACTAATGAAAAACTGTTTTTT. Translating gives CASSQVVETNEKLFF.

For this clonotype: A read error may account for a junction end that differs from germline. The chain links TRBV4-2 to TRBJ2-1; D is unresolved. CDR1 and CDR2 from the germline V gene are LGHNA and YNFKEQ. The CDR3 consists of 15 residues. CDR3 region: CASSSRSSSYNKQFF. CDR3 nucleotide sequence: TGTGCCAGCAGCTCCCGAAGTAGCTCCTACAATAAGCAGTTCTTC.

This clonotype was seen more than once but under ten times. The J gene is TRBJ2-6, the V gene TRBV27; D gene ambiguous. CDR1 MNHEY and CDR2 SMNVEV come from the germline V gene (reference sequence). V was clipped by 3 bases and J by 5 bases, with 8 bases between them. The CDR3 has 14 residues. CDR3 DNA sequence: TGTGCCAGCAGTTTGACGTCAAGGGCCAACGTCCTGACTTTC. Translation gives CASSLTSRANVLTF.

This clonotype appeared a few times. The chain couples TRBV4-1 to TRBJ1-5; 7 bases match TRBD1. The CDR3 is made up of 17 amino acids. The germline CDR1 and CDR2 sequences are MGHRA and YSYEKL. V lost 4 bases to trimming and J lost 0 bases; unmatched junction nucleotides: 9. DNA for the CDR3: TGCGCCAGCAGCCGGGACAGCGCCTATTATAGCAATCAGCCCCAGCATTTT. Residues: CASSRDSAYYSNQPQHF.

This chain joins TRBV5-6 and TRBJ1-6, with D hard to call. Germline V gene sequence: CDR1 SGHDT, CDR2 YYEEEE. Trimming removed 0 bases at V and 4 bases at J, with 5 bases between. The CDR3 is 14 amino acids. The CDR3 spells CASSLDRYNSPLHF. The CDR3 DNA sequence: TGTGCCAGCAGCTTGGACAGATATAATTCACCCCTCCACTTT. Complete variable domain (other parts from reference TRBV5-6 and TRBJ1-6): DAGVTQSPTHLIKTRGQQVTLRCSPKSGHDTVSWYQQALGQGPQFIFQYYEEEERQRGNFPDRFSGHQFPNYSSELNVNALLLGDSALYLCASSLDRYNSPLHFGNGTRLTVT.

There are a few counts of this clonotype. This chain joins TRBV3-1 and TRBJ1-1, with D unclear. The CDR3 contains 13 residues. CDR1 and CDR2 (germline): LGHDT, YNNKEL (reference sequence). Trimming stripped 3 bases from V and 4 bases from J, with 9 bases between. This chain's CDR3 is CASSHRGRTEAFF. In nucleotides, the CDR3 is TGTGCCAGCAGCCACAGAGGACGCACTGAAGCTTTCTTT.

This clonotype appeared once. The V call is TRBV5-1, the J call TRBJ2-7, with 8 bases lining up with TRBD1. J lost 1 base, V lost 5 bases, and 5 bases had no gene match. The CDR3 loop spans 14 amino acids. From germline, CDR1 is SGHRS and CDR2 YFSETQ. The CDR3 here is CASRARDRSYEQYF. The CDR3 DNA follows: TGCGCCAGCAGGGCCCGGGACAGGTCCTACGAGCAGTACTTC.

This clonotype was detected ten times or more. The chain couples TRBV12-3 or TRBV12-4 to TRBJ2-1, with 9 bases aligning to TRBD1. This CDR3 is 15 amino acids long. Trimming removed 6 bases from V and 1 base from J; junction bases left unmatched: 4. This CDR3 reads CASSNGQGSYNEQFF. In DNA, the CDR3 is TGTGCCAGCAGCAACGGACAGGGGTCCTACAATGAGCAGTTCTTC.

The CDR3, as DNA: TGTGCCAGCAGTCCCCACTTCGGGATTTCTGGCTACACCTTC. It translates to CASSPHFGISGYTF. V is TRBV12-3 or TRBV12-4 and J is TRBJ1-2; D is unresolved. Trimming took off 5 bases at V and 7 bases at J, with 17 bases between the two ends. This CDR3 is built from 14 residues.

The gene calls are TRBV6-2 or TRBV6-3 and TRBJ2-7; no clear D gene. The CDR3 is made up of 14 amino acids. Germline lookup yields CDR1 MNHEY and CDR2 SVGEGT. Trimming pared 4 bases from V and 0 bases from J, leaving 10 bases between. CDR3 bases: TGTGCCAGCAGTTGGGCACCACCCTCCTACGAGCAGTACTTC. Its translation: CASSWAPPSYEQYF.

This clonotype came up a few times. This sequence joins TRBV4-3 and TRBJ1-1; D might be TRBD1 (6 bases). The CDR3 runs 14 residues. The V end lost 2 bases, the J end lost 4 bases, and 11 bases lay between the germline ends. CDR1 and CDR2 (germline): LGHNA, YSLEER. The CDR3 protein is CASSQWGGRTEAFF. DNA for the CDR3: TGCGCCAGCAGCCAATGGGGGGGCCGCACTGAAGCTTTCTTT.

The chain couples TRBV6-5 to TRBJ1-6; D is undetermined. The CDR3 has 15 residues. Trimming stripped 0 bases from V and 6 bases from J, with 9 bases between. Germline-derived CDR1 and CDR2 are MNHEY and SVGAGI. In nucleotides, the CDR3 is TGTGCCAGCAGTTACTCTTCCAGTTCTAATTCACCCCTCCACTTT. The encoded protein is CASSYSSSSNSPLHF.